This T cell receptor beta chain was sequenced during a study of blood T cells in healthy people across ages. The study drew donors from healthy Caucasian individuals in Russia aged 6 to 90. Then a second PCR, running about 6 to 12 cycles, was carried out with a sample-barcoded 5' primer and a J-beta primer mix. One entry per CDR3 protein, called by TCRdb with MiXCR from the 5' RACE reads. The sample includes about 290,000 distinct CDR3 sequences, around 27% of them seen just once. Study-level points and caveats: The study found more naive CD4+ cells and higher diversity in long-lived than aged donors. Roughly linear age-related decline in beta diversity appeared, significant by age around 42.

This clonotype has a handful of counts. Its specificity is not known. V lost 1 base, J lost 2 bases, and 12 bases lay in between. Germline-derived CDR1 and CDR2 are SGDLS and YYNGEE. The CDR3 has 15 residues. This clonotype was obtained from a woman aged 70-85 years in good health. Specimen: blood. The chain carries TRBV9 and TRBJ1-2, with D possibly TRBD1 on 5 matching bases. This CDR3 is CASSVSQGTNYGYTF. The CDR3 nucleotides read TGTGCCAGCAGCGTATCCCAGGGAACAAACTATGGCTACACCTTC. Full variable domain (missing parts from reference TRBV9 and TRBJ1-2): DSGVTQTPKHLITATGQRVTLRCSPRSGDLSVYWYQQSLDQGLQFLIQYYNGEERAKGNILERFSAQQFPDLHSELNLSSLELGDSALYFCASSVSQGTNYGYTFGSGTRLTVV.